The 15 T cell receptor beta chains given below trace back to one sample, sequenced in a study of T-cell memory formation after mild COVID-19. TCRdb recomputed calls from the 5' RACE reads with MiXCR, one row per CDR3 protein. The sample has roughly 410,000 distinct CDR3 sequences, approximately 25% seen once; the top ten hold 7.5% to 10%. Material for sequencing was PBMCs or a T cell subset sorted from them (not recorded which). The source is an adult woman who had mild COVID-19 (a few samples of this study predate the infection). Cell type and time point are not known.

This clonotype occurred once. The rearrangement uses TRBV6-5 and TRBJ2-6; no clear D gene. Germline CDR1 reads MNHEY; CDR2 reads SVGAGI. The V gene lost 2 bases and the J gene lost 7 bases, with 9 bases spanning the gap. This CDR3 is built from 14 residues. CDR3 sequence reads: CASSYAGYANVLTF. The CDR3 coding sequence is TGTGCCAGCAGTTACGCCGGTTACGCCAACGTCCTGACTTTC.

CDR3 residues: CATSREWDSSNQPQHF. CDR3 in DNA: TGTGCCACCAGCAGAGAATGGGATTCGAGCAATCAGCCCCAGCATTTT. The chain recombines TRBV15 with TRBJ1-5; no firm D call. V gave up 0 bases and J gave up 1 base, with 10 bases separating them. Germline CDR1 is LNHNV and CDR2 is YYDKDF (reference sequence). This CDR3 contains 16 residues.

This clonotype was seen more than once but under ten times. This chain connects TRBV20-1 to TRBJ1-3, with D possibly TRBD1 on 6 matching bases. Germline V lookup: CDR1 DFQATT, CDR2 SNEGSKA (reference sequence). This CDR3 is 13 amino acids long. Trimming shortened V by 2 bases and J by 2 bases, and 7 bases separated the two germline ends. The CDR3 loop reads CSARSGAGNTIYF. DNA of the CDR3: TGCAGTGCTAGATCAGGGGCTGGAAACACCATATATTTT.

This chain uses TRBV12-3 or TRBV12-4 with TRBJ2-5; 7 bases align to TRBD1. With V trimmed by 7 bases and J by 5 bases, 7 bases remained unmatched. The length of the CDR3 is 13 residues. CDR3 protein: CASTLGQRETQYF. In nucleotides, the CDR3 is TGTGCCAGCACCTTGGGACAGCGGGAGACCCAGTACTTC.

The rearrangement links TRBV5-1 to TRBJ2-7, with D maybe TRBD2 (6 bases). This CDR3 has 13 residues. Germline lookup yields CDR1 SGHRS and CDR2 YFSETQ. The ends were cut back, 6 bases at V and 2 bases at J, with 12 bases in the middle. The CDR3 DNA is TGCGCCAGCACCCACGGGGGAACCTACGAGCAGTACTTC. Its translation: CASTHGGTYEQYF.

The CDR3 loop reads CASSLSAGGRIGYTF. CDR3 nucleotides: TGTGCCAGCAGCTTAAGTGCGGGGGGGCGAATTGGCTACACCTTC. V is TRBV7-2 and J is TRBJ1-2; tentatively, D is TRBD1 (6 bases). The length of the CDR3 is 15 residues. Germline-derived CDR1 and CDR2 are SGHTA and FQGNSA. V lost 2 bases and J 7 bases, leaving 17 bases between the germline ends.

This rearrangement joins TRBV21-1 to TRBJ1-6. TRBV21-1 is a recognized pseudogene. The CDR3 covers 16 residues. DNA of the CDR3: TGTGCCAGCAGCAAGACGAACGGTTTTGTGAATTCACCCCTCCACTTT. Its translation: CASSKTNGFVNSPLHF.

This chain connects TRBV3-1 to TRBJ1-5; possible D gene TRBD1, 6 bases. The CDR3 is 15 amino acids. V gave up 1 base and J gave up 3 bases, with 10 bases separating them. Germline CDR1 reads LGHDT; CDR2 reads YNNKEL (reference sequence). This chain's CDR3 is CASSQGTAINQPQHF. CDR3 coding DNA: TGTGCCAGCAGCCAAGGGACAGCGATCAATCAGCCCCAGCATTTT.

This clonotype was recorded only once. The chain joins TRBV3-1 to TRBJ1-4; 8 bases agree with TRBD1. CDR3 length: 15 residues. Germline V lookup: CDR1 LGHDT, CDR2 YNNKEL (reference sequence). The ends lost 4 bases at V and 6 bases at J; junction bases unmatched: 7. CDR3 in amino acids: CASSLPGQVDEKLFF. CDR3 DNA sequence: TGTGCCAGCAGCCTTCCGGGACAGGTCGATGAAAAACTGTTTTTT.

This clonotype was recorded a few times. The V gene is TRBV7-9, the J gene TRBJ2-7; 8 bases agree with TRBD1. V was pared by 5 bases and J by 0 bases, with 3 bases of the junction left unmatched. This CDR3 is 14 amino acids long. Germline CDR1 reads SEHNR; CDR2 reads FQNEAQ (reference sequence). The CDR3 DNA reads TGTGCCAGCAGCCACACAGGGGGCTCCTACGAGCAGTACTTC. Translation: CASSHTGGSYEQYF. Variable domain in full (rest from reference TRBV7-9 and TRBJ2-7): DTGVSQNPRHKITKRGQNVTFRCDPISEHNRLYWYRQTLGQGPEFLTYFQNEAQLEKSRLLSDRFSAERPKGSFSTLEIQRTEQGDSAMYLCASSHTGGSYEQYFGPGTRLTVT.

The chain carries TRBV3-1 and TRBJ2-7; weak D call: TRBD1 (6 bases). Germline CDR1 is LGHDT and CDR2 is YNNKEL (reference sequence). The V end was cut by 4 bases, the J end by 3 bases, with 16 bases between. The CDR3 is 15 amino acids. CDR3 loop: CASSPTTKGGYEQYF. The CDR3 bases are TGTGCCAGCAGCCCTACGACGAAAGGGGGCTACGAGCAGTACTTC.

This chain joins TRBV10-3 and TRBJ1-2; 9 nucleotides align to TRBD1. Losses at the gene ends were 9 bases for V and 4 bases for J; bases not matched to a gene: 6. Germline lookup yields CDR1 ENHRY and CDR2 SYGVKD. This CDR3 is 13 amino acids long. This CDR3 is CAMRDRATYGYTF. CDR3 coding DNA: TGTGCCATGAGGGACAGGGCAACCTATGGCTACACCTTC.

The CDR3 loop reads CAILAGQRSLGQYF. The DNA of the CDR3 is TGTGCCATACTCGCGGGACAGCGTTCCTTGGGGCAGTACTTC. J is TRBJ2-7 and V is TRBV6-1; tentative D call: TRBD1 (7 bases). V lost 10 bases and J 9 bases, leaving 25 bases between the germline ends. This CDR3 spans 14 amino acids. CDR1 is MNHNS, CDR2 SASEGT, per germline.

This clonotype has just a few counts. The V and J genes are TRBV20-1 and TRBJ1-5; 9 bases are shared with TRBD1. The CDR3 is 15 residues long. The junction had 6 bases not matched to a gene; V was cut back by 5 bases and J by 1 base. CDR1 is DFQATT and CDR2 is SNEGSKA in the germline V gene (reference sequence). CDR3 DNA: TGCAGTGCTCGGACAGGGGTGGTGAGCAATCAGCCCCAGCATTTT. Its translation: CSARTGVVSNQPQHF.

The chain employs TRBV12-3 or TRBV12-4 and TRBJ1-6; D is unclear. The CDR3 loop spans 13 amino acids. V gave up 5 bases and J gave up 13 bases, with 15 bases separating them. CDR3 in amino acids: CASSPRPVVPLHF. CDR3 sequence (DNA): TGTGCCAGCAGTCCCCGCCCTGTGGTTCCCCTCCACTTT.